These 6 T cell receptor beta chains came from one sample sequenced in a study of blood T cell repertoires in COVID-19. TCRdb's table, derived via immunoSEQ multiplex PCR, lists solely in-frame clones and lacks some. Among more than 60,000 clones listed, 70% to 90% were seen once. The material sequenced was peripheral blood. Receptors originate from a woman aged 80 or older with active or convalescent COVID-19.

This clone showed up just once. V and J are TRBV7-9 and TRBJ1-5; D remains ambiguous. The length of the CDR3 is 15 residues. The germline V gene has CDR1 SEHNR and CDR2 FQNEAQ (reference sequence). V lost 5 bases, J lost 2 bases, and 13 bases lay in between. The CDR3 DNA reads as TGTGCCAGCAGCGGAGGTGACATCCGCAATCAGCCCCAGCATTTT. This gives the protein CASSGGDIRNQPQHF.

The chain employs TRBV30 and TRBJ2-5, with 7 nucleotides matching TRBD2. CDR3 size: 14 residues. With 5 bases clipped from V and 4 bases from J, the junction kept 10 bases outside the gene matches. Germline V lookup: CDR1 GTSNPN, CDR2 SVGIG (reference sequence). CDR3 DNA: TGTGCCTGGGGGATGGGAGGGGAGCGAGAGACCCAGTACTTC. Its protein is CAWGMGGERETQYF.

This chain uses TRBV7-2 with TRBJ1-2; D is undetermined. V lost 1 base, J lost 2 bases, and 8 bases lay in between. In germline, CDR1 is SGHTA, CDR2 FQGNSA. The CDR3 loop spans 14 amino acids. CDR3 DNA: TGTGCCAGCAGCTTAGGAGGGATCAACTATGGCTACACCTTC. It codes for CASSLGGINYGYTF.

The chain carries TRBV6-5 and TRBJ2-5; D unresolved. Trimming left V 6 bases short and J 3 bases short, with 14 bases between. This CDR3 spans 14 amino acids. The germline V gene has CDR1 MNHEY and CDR2 SVGAGI. The CDR3 here is CASRELSRKETQYF. The CDR3, as DNA: TGTGCCAGCAGGGAGCTTTCCCGCAAAGAGACCCAGTACTTC.

The chain recombines TRBV24-1 with TRBJ2-3; 10 bases match TRBD2. The length of the CDR3 is 17 residues. Germline loops: CDR1 KGHDR, CDR2 SFDVKD. After removal of 4 bases from V and 1 base from J, the junction contained 7 bases not matched to a gene. CDR3 bases: TGTGCCACCAGTGAATCAGGACTAGCGGATCGCACAGATACGCAGTATTTT. Amino acid sequence: CATSESGLADRTDTQYF.

The V call is TRBV7-8, the J call TRBJ2-7; D is perhaps TRBD1 (6 bases). CDR1 is SGHVS and CDR2 is FQNEAQ in the germline V gene. The CDR3 extends over 14 amino acids. V was trimmed by 5 bases and J by 2 bases, leaving 13 bases between them. The CDR3 nucleotides read TGTGCCAGCAGCACCGGGACACTTACCTACGAGCAGTACTTC. This sequence encodes CASSTGTLTYEQYF.